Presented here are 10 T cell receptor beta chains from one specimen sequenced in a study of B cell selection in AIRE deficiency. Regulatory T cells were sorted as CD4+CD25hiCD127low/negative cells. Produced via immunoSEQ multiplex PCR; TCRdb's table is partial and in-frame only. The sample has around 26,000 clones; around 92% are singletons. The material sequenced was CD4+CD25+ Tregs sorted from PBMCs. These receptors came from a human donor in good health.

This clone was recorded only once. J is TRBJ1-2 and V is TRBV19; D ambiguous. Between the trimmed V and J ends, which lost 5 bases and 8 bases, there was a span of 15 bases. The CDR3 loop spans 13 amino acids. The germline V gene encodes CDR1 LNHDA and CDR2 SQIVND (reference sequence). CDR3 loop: CASSRGQTWGYTF. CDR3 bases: TGTGCCAGTAGTCGAGGGCAGACCTGGGGCTACACCTTC.

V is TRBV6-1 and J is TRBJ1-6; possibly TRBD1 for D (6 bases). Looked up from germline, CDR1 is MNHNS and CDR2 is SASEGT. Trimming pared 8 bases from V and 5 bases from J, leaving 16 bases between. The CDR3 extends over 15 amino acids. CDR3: CASLTGGQHNSPLHF. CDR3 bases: TGTGCCAGCCTCACTGGGGGGCAACATAATTCACCCCTCCACTTT.

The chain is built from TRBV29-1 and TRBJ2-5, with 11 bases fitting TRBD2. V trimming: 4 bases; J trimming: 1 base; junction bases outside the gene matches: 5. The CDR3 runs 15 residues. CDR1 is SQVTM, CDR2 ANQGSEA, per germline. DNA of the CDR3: TGCAGCGTTGTTCTAGCGGGGGGCCTCCAAGAGACCCAGTACTTC. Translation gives CSVVLAGGLQETQYF.

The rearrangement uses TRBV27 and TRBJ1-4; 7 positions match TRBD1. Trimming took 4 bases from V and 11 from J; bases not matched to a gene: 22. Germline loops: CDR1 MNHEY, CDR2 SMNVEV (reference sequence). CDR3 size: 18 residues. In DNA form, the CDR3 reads TGTGCCAGCAGTTACTCCCGACAGGGCGAGACCCGGGGGAGGAAACTGTTTTTT. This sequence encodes CASSYSRQGETRGRKLFF.

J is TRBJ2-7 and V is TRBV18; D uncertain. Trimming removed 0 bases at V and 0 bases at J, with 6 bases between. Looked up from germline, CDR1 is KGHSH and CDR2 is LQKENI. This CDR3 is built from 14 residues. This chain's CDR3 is CASSPPPGSYEQYF. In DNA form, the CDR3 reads TGTGCCAGCTCACCACCACCTGGCTCCTACGAGCAGTACTTC. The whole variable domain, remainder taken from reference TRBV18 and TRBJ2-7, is NAGVMQNPRHLVRRRGQEARLRCSPMKGHSHVYWYRQLPEEGLKFMVYLQKENIIDESGMPKERFSAEFPKEGPSILRIQQVVRGDSAAYFCASSPPPGSYEQYFGPGTRLTVT.

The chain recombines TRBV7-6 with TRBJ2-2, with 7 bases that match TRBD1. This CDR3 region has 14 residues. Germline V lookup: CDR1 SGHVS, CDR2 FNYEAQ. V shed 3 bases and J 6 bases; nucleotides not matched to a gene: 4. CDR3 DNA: TGTGCCAGCAGCTTCTTAGGGGGCGCCGGGGAGCTGTTTTTT. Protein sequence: CASSFLGGAGELFF.

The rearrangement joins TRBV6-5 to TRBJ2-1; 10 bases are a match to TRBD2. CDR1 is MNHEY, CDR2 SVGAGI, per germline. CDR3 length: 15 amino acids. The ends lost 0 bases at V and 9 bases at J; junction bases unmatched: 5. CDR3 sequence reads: CASSYSLAGAAEQFF. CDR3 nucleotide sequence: TGTGCCAGCAGTTACTCTCTAGCGGGGGCGGCTGAGCAGTTCTTC.

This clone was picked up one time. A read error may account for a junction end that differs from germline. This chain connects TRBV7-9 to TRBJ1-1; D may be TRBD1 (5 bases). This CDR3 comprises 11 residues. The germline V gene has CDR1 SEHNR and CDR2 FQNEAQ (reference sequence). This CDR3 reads CASSLDTEAFF. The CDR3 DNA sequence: TGTGCCAGCAGCTTGGACACCGAAGCTTTCTTT.

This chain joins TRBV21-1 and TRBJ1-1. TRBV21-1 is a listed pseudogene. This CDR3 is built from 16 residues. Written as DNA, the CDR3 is TGTGCCAGCAGCAAAGCGGGGGGAGGGATGAACACTGAAGCTTTCTTT. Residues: CASSKAGGGMNTEAFF.

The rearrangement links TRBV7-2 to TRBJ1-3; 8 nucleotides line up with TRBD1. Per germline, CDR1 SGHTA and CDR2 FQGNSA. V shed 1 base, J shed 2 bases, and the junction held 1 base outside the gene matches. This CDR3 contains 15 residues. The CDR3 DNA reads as TGTGCCAGCAGCTTAGGGACAGGGCCTGGAAACACCATATATTTT. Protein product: CASSLGTGPGNTIYF.